This T cell receptor (beta chain) derives from a study of shared clonotypes between healthy human individuals. Germline V gene lookup returns CDR1 LNHDA and CDR2 SQIVND (reference sequence). V was shortened by 6 bases and J by 0 bases, with 12 bases between the two germline ends. The CDR3 is 15 residues long. The repertoire was sequenced with immunoSEQ multiplex PCR; TCRdb's copy has only in-frame clones and lacks some. The sample comprises 950,000 to 1,200,000 clones, around 77% of which are singletons, and roughly 0.82% rests with the top ten. The J gene is TRBJ2-1, the V gene TRBV19, with D possibly matching TRBD2 (6 bases). Input material: memory CD4+ T cells from PBMCs. Regarding subset: CD45RA-negative fraction. The TCR was taken from a man younger than 35 in good health. Some clones in this sample may be carry-over from other donors' samples. In DNA, the CDR3 is TGTGCCAGTAGACTAGCACAGAGCTCCTACAATGAGCAGTTCTTC. Its translation is CASRLAQSSYNEQFF.